This T cell receptor beta chain was profiled in a study of cytomegalovirus exposure and HLA in healthy donors (dated by TCRdb to about 2017). Broadly, across the study: An earlier analysis of a few hundred of the donors reported roughly 300 Gb of sequence data and 117 million unique TCR beta sequences obtained from roughly 180 million T cells. Roughly 310 gigabases of sequencing data and around 87 million unique TCR sequences were included in an early release covering roughly 600 HLA-typed donors. The genetic ancestry cluster associated with self-reported Caucasian donors included over 65% of the 300 to 450 genotyped donors. The study was designed to test whether signatures of past pathogen exposure could be identified by cataloging public T cell receptors. Using immunosequencing, the study profiled T cell repertoires from fewer than 850 subjects and related those repertoires to cytomegalovirus serostatus. A separate validation cohort of roughly 120 different subjects was used in addition to the 666-subject first cohort. To predict cytomegalovirus infection status, the study combined high-throughput TCR immunosequencing, statistical association of individual TCRs with disease status, and machine learning. To study patterns of TCR occurrence, a later analysis re-analyzed previously published TCR beta repertoires from 700 or so donors and added high-resolution HLA genotyping. Rather than drawing on any new phenotypic data, the later analysis identified candidate immune exposures from TCR beta sequences and the way those sequences occurred across donors. An earlier analysis of around 540 of the donors applied high-throughput TCR beta sequencing to assess whether each TCR beta V gene segment acted as functional or pseudogenic. Alongside the repertoire data, information on donor age, sex, ethnicity and CMV serostatus was compiled. Genome-wide SNP genotypes for about 65% of the 666 donors were used in a later genetic analysis, which treated that subset as a discovery cohort. All discovery cohort repertoires had been generated on a single sequencing platform. HLA typing included class I and class II loci at four-digit resolution. Typing coverage varied by locus: roughly 629-640 donors for A, B, C, DRB1 and DQB1; approximately 500 for DQA1; over 600 for DPA1; approximately 490 for DPB1. Because of strong linkage in the cohort, a few DR-DQ haplotypes were treated as single units for association and clustering. Among some 410 genotyped donors of the cohort, an average of 235,054 unique TCR beta nucleotide sequences were sequenced per donor, about a sixth of them non-productive. Points the paper makes about the study in general: A cluster of highly shared sequence variants was judged likely to represent a technical artifact of the sequencing pipeline. Because counts were too low, roughly 16 rarely observed V segments, including chromosome 9 orphons, were excluded from the earlier analysis of roughly 580 of the donors. In a later analysis, most CMV-associated TCR beta chains were found to appear HLA-restricted, with HLA associations seemingly driven largely by CMV exposure. Assigning TCR associations to individual alleles was difficult when HLA alleles, especially DR and DQ, strongly co-occurred. In an earlier analysis of over 550 of the donors, most TCR beta V segments were observed in productive rearrangements about 87% or about 30% of the time, broadly matching IMGT annotations. The 87-base-pair reads could not distinguish some IMGT-functional V segments, including TRBV6-2 and TRBV6-3, so those segments were excluded. For the cohort, immune exposure information was limited to CMV serostatus. Because some donors lacked HLA typing at each locus, the association tests relied only on the typed subset. In both the original and validation cohorts, the classifier was reported to diagnose cytomegalovirus status with high specificity and sensitivity. While some public TCRs were present in many individuals, most TCR sequences turned up only very rarely across donors. A later genetic analysis associated a missense DCLRE1C variant with V-gene and J-gene trimming of TCR beta chains, and an independent cohort replicated the association. In a later analysis, TCR association rates were found to vary across HLA loci, with the most associated TCRs seen for DRB1 alleles and the fewest for HLA-C alleles. In this cohort, only TCR beta chains were sequenced, and detectable features were limited by the absence of alpha or paired-chain data. Roughly uniform sequencing depth across donors was assumed in presence/absence analyses, although this assumption may not hold. According to a later analysis, parvovirus B19, influenza, CMV and Epstein-Barr virus appeared linked to several top co-occurrence clusters. In a later genetic analysis, fewer N-insertions in productive TCRs were reported among donors in an Asian-associated ancestry cluster than the 666-donor mean. A further reported finding was that TCR beta sequences accurately predicted the HLA-A and HLA-B alleles for most subjects in the first cohort. The authors suggested that the approach could potentially be extended to other disease states and immunological phenotypes. Correlated functional status among segregating V segments might reflect linkage disequilibrium, but an unknown experimental factor could not be ruled out. A few of the identified cytomegalovirus-associated TCR beta chains were confirmed in vitro to be specific for cytomegalovirus antigens. Specific HLA alleles were associated with about 17,000 TCR beta sequences at a false discovery rate of 0.05 in a later analysis. In a later analysis, HLA-associated TCR beta chains showed more clonal expansion and lower generation probabilities than non-associated chains that were equally common. In the study, approximately 150 TCR beta chains were listed as associated with cytomegalovirus.

Notes on this clone: Its antigen target is currently unknown. Per-base qualities were not stored, and no clone one base away is much larger.

Library preparation was by the immunoSEQ multiplex PCR assay. The multiplex PCR relied on a mix of 60 forward primers for TCR Vbeta segments and 13 reverse primers for TCR Jbeta segments. The CDR3 region of rearranged TCR beta genes was amplified from genomic DNA by a multiplex PCR assay. The amplified TCR beta libraries were sequenced on the Illumina HiSeq System as 87-base-pair reads. The authors processed their data as follows. In a later analysis, roughly 80 million unique TCR beta chains were counted across the 650 to 700 repertoires, and around 10 million of these chains were shared by at least two donors. A nearest-neighbor algorithm error-corrected the raw reads and collapsed the reads into unique sequences, merging closely related sequences to remove PCR and sequencing errors. To assign V, D and J gene segments, CDR3 sequences were aligned to IMGT reference sequences. For a sequence to be retained, a match of at least six nucleotides was required to both a V gene segment and a J gene segment. A rearrangement was called productive if the CDR3 had no stop codons and remained in frame with V and J, and every other rearrangement was called non-productive. Following IMGT convention, CDR3 was defined as the stretch from the second conserved V-encoded cysteine to the conserved J-encoded phenylalanine. The earlier analysis of roughly 590 of the donors excluded any sequence lacking an unambiguous match to a single V gene segment. An earlier analysis of 500 to 600 of the donors classified V segments as functional when productive rearrangements were above 56.7% and as segregating when the standard deviation between donors was above 5%. A statistical classification framework was built to diagnose cytomegalovirus status from the catalog of TCR beta chain sequences. A later analysis assigned V and J genes by comparing TCR nucleotide sequences with IMGT/GENE-DB human TR gene sequences. In a later analysis, CDR3 sequences and most-parsimonious VDJ recombination scenarios were assigned using the TCRdist pipeline. A later analysis defined each TCR beta chain by its CDR3 amino acid sequence plus V-gene family, and excluded reads lacking a unique V-gene family. In a later analysis, 500 to 700 highly shared, low-generation-probability nucleotide sequences were removed to address suspected cross-contamination and a sequencing artifact. In a later analysis, a clonal expansion index for each public chain was calculated from normalized within-repertoire ranks of inferred template counts. In a later analysis, generation probabilities were computed using a VDJ recombination model fitted to out-of-frame rearrangements, and the results were checked against IGoR. Hypergeometric tests were used in a later analysis to score TCR-TCR, TCR-HLA and TCR-CMV co-occurrence, with a repertoire-size bias correction applied to the TCR pairs. A later analysis estimated false discovery rates by permuting HLA or CMV assignments 20 times. In a later analysis, co-occurring TCRs were grouped using DBSCAN, with TCRdist sequence similarity added in when clustering inside HLA-allele-positive subsets. Repertoires with fewer than 30,000 or more than 120,000 public chains were left out of co-occurrence clustering, as were five repertoires with anomalous nucleotide sharing. Entries here come from immuneACCESS through TCRdb and include only in-frame sequences with V and J called. Some clones fail to appear in such tables; in the studies checked, an unresolved V gene covers under half of the shortfall, and the cause of the remainder is unknown. V, J and clone size were drawn from that table, and D and trimming were deduced from the DNA. The sample table lists fewer than 200,000 clones, about 68% of them with a count of one. The ten largest clones add up to roughly 1.4% of the sample.

The cohort was made up of 666 healthy bone marrow donors. At the time of sampling, all cohort members were nominally healthy, though unrecorded immune exposures were likely present. The donor was CMV seronegative and belonged to the group of 352 seronegative cohort members. A peripheral blood sample was provided by each donor, and peripheral blood mononuclear cells were used for TCR beta sequencing. Genomic DNA was extracted from the blood cell samples with the Qiagen DNeasy Blood Extraction Kit. The germline V gene encodes CDR1 MNHEY and CDR2 SVGAGI. For this chain, trimming is 2 bases at the V end and 2 bases at the J end, and the number of junction bases without a gene match is 3. The CDR3, cysteine through phenylalanine, is 16 amino acids long. Only the CDR3 DNA is retained, 48 bases long and in frame from the first base.

This TCR was sampled from a man aged 18-30 years in good health and CMV-seronegative. The chain couples TRBV6-5 to TRBJ2-3, and 11 junctional nucleotides match TRBD2. The sample comprised PBMCs. The nucleotide sequence reads TGTGCCAGCAGTTACCTTAGCGGGAGGGCCACAGATACGCAGTATTTT. Translated, it reads CASSYLSGRATDTQYF.